One T cell receptor beta chain is described in this entry. Germline V gene data show CDR1 as KGHSH and CDR2 as LQKENI. This CDR3 contains 13 residues. J gave up 7 bases and V 6 bases, and 9 bases lay outside the gene matches. The data originate from a study of blood T cell repertoires in COVID-19. Method: immunoSEQ multiplex PCR; TCRdb's copy keeps in-frame clones and lacks some. The table records approximately 290,000 clones, around 82% of them present only once. The chain combines TRBV18 with TRBJ2-7; 7 bases are shared with TRBD1. The TCR comes from a person aged 70 to 80 with COVID-19, enrolled during active disease. The sequenced sample was peripheral blood. The DNA of the CDR3 is TGTGCCAGCTCGCTGACAGGGTTGGGGGAGCAGTACTTC. It specifies CASSLTGLGEQYF.